The 11 T cell receptor beta chains given below trace back to one sample, sequenced in a study of blood T cells in healthy people across ages (dated by TCRdb to about 2015). Receptor amplification or capture employed 5' RACE. The sequencer listed for this sample is Illumina HiSeq 2500. A second PCR of roughly 7 to 11 cycles was performed with a sample-barcoded 5' primer and a J-beta primer mix. TCRdb handled the public reads itself, with Q25 trimming in fastp and clone calling in MiXCR, and kept productive beta chains. Every distinct CDR3 protein forms one entry, paired with its most common genes and DNA. Counted in this sample were fewer than 650,000 distinct CDR3 sequences; roughly a quarter of them appeared once. Of the sample, approximately 3.7% is held by the ten largest clones. The data were also submitted as part of a second study, on T cells of mothers and their children.

Sequenced sample: blood. The source of these receptors is a boy aged 2 to 10 in good health.

The V call is TRBV3-1, the J call TRBJ2-1; perhaps TRBD2 as D (7 bases). CDR1 and CDR2 (germline): LGHDT, YNNKEL (reference sequence). V dropped 0 bases and J dropped 10 bases, with 22 bases sitting between them. The CDR3 spans 17 residues. CDR3 loop: CASSQDWFQSGGREQFF. The CDR3 coding sequence is TGTGCCAGCAGCCAAGACTGGTTTCAGTCGGGGGGCCGGGAGCAGTTCTTC.

This clonotype was counted a few times. The CDR3 protein is CASSPLVAGQETQYF. The CDR3 nucleotides are TGTGCCAGCAGCCCACTAGTAGCGGGCCAAGAGACCCAGTACTTC. The chain couples TRBV7-9 to TRBJ2-5; 7 nucleotides match TRBD2. V trimming: 5 bases; J trimming: 1 base; junction bases outside the gene matches: 7. The CDR3 totals 15 residues. In germline, CDR1 is SEHNR, CDR2 FQNEAQ (reference sequence).

This clonotype was observed a handful of times. V and J are TRBV25-1 and TRBJ2-6; tentatively, D is TRBD2 (7 bases). The CDR3 runs to 18 residues. Germline V gene data show CDR1 as MGHDK and CDR2 as SYGVNS. V was shortened by 0 bases and J by 2 bases, with 14 bases between the two germline ends. This CDR3 is CASSEYDLGGAGANVLTF. Here the CDR3 DNA reads TGTGCCAGCAGTGAATACGATCTAGGGGGGGCTGGGGCCAACGTCCTGACTTTC.

This clonotype was detected only a few times. The rearrangement links TRBV10-3 to TRBJ2-3, with a weak D call TRBD2 (5 bases). Germline V gene data show CDR1 as ENHRY and CDR2 as SYGVKD. The CDR3 has 15 residues. The V end lost 0 bases, the J end lost 5 bases, and 12 bases lay between the germline ends. CDR3: CAISESPLAGDTQYF. The CDR3 DNA reads TGTGCCATCAGTGAGTCGCCTTTGGCGGGAGATACGCAGTATTTT.

The sample holds a few counts of this clonotype. CDR3 nucleotides: TGCGCCAGCAGCCTCTCTACGACTAGTTGGTTGTACAATGAGCAGTTCTTC. Protein sequence: CASSLSTTSWLYNEQFF. The chain links TRBV4-3 to TRBJ2-5; D possibly corresponds to TRBD2 (6 bases). The end of the DNA aligns better with TRBJ2-1, so the J call may be wrong. The length of the CDR3 is 17 residues. Germline V lookup: CDR1 LGHNA, CDR2 YSLEER.

Concerning this clonotype: Possible read error: a much larger clone is one base away. V is TRBV15 and J is TRBJ1-2, with D perhaps matching TRBD1 (5 bases). V was pared by 0 bases and J by 2 bases, with 7 bases between. The germline gives CDR1 LNHNV, CDR2 YYDKDF (reference sequence). CDR3 length: 14 amino acids. The CDR3 region is CATSRDGDNYGYTF. CDR3 nucleotide sequence: TGTGCCACCAGCAGAGATGGGGACAACTATGGCTACACCTTC.

The genes are TRBV27 and TRBJ2-5; possible D gene TRBD1, 7 bases. The J call is uncertain, as TRBJ2-7 better fits the DNA end. The CDR3 totals 14 residues. Germline values: CDR1 MNHEY, CDR2 SMNVEV (reference sequence). The CDR3 protein is CASSLTRGVYEQYF. CDR3 in DNA: TGTGCCAGCAGTCTCACCAGGGGGGTCTACGAGCAGTACTTC.

This clonotype came up a few times. The chain has TRBV27 and TRBJ2-2; no clear D gene. Germline CDR1 MNHEY, CDR2 SMNVEV (reference sequence). V lost 4 bases, J lost 2 bases, and 14 bases lay in between. The CDR3 sequence is 16 residues long. Written as DNA, the CDR3 is TGTGCCAGCAGTTCTCCATTGGCAGTAAACACCGGGGAGCTGTTTTTT. Protein: CASSSPLAVNTGELFF.

The rearrangement joins TRBV20-1 to TRBJ2-7; weak D call: TRBD1 (6 bases). Trimming stripped 2 bases from V and 7 bases from J, with 12 bases between. The CDR3 runs 12 residues. Germline CDR1 reads DFQATT; CDR2 reads SNEGSKA (reference sequence). The CDR3 reads CSARWTEWEQYF. Written as DNA, the CDR3 is TGCAGTGCTAGATGGACAGAATGGGAGCAGTACTTC.

The chain carries TRBV6-1 and TRBJ2-5; D remains unclear. The DNA end favors TRBJ2-1, so the J call may be wrong. The CDR3 has 16 residues. The V gene's germline CDR1 is MNHNS and CDR2 SASEGT. In nucleotides, the CDR3 is TGTGCCAGCAGTCCGTTGAGCAAGGGTATATTCAATGAGCAGTTCTTC. This translates into CASSPLSKGIFNEQFF.

This rearrangement joins TRBV30 to TRBJ2-2; D gene uncertain. V lost 0 bases to trimming and J lost 6 bases, with 8 bases between them. Germline V lookup: CDR1 GTSNPN, CDR2 SVGIG (reference sequence). The CDR3 has 13 residues. CDR3 sequence: CAWSVSSPGELFF. CDR3 sequence (DNA): TGTGCCTGGAGTGTATCATCCCCCGGGGAGCTGTTTTTT.